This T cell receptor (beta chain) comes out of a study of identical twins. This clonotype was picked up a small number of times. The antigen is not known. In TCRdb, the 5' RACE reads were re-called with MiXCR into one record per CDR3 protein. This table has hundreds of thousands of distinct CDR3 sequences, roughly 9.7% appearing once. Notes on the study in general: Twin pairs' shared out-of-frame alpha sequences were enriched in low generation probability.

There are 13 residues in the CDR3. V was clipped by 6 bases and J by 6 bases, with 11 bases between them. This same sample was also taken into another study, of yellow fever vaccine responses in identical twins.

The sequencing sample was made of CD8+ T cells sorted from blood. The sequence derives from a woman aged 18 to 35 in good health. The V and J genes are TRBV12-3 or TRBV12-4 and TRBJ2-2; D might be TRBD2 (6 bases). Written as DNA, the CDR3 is TGTGCCAGCAGGGCGGGACTCTCCGGGGAGCTGTTTTTT. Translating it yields CASRAGLSGELFF.